The 22 T cell receptor beta chains below all came from one sample that was sequenced in a study of blood T cell repertoires in COVID-19. Some clones are missing from TCRdb's copy, which holds only in-frame ones; the method was immunoSEQ multiplex PCR. Of approximately 210,000 clones listed, more than 70% are singletons. Sequenced material: peripheral blood. The receptors were gathered from a woman aged 50 to 65 with acute or convalescent COVID-19.

The chain joins TRBV7-6 to TRBJ2-7; 8 bases are a match to TRBD1. V shed 2 bases and J 6 bases; nucleotides not matched to a gene: 9. The CDR3 totals 15 residues. The germline V gene encodes CDR1 SGHVS and CDR2 FNYEAQ. In nucleotides, the CDR3 is TGTGCCAGCAGCTTATGGGGGACAGGTTCGGGCGAGCAGTACTTC. Translated, it gives CASSLWGTGSGEQYF.

The sample holds a few counts of this clone. V and J are TRBV7-9 and TRBJ1-4, with 9 bases identical to TRBD1. From germline, CDR1 is SEHNR and CDR2 FQNEAQ (reference sequence). This CDR3 is 15 amino acids long. Losses at the gene ends were 5 bases for V and 6 bases for J; bases not matched to a gene: 7. In DNA form, the CDR3 reads TGTGCCAGCAGCCCGGGGACAGGGTGGTATGAAAAACTGTTTTTT. Encoded protein: CASSPGTGWYEKLFF.

In DNA form, the CDR3 reads TGTGCCAGCAGCCAAGGCAGTAATATCCAGTACTTC. It translates to CASSQGSNIQYF. This chain uses TRBV3-1 (or the pseudogene TRBV3-2) with TRBJ2-7; no firm D call. The CDR3 has 12 residues. CDR1 and CDR2 (germline): LGHDT, YNNKEL (reference sequence). Between the trimmed V and J ends, which lost 1 base and 10 bases, there was a span of 11 bases.

The V call is TRBV19, the J call TRBJ2-4; D is ambiguous. The germline CDR1 and CDR2 sequences are LNHDA and SQIVND (reference sequence). CDR3 length: 14 amino acids. The V and J ends lost 3 bases and 6 bases respectively, with 12 bases between them. CDR3 region: CASSMNPPGNIQYF. In DNA form, the CDR3 reads TGTGCCAGTAGTATGAATCCTCCAGGAAACATTCAGTACTTC.

This clone occurred once. V and J are TRBV14 and TRBJ1-4; no reliable D call. The CDR3 contains 13 residues. V lost 2 bases, J lost 7 bases, and 8 bases lay in between. Germline lookup yields CDR1 SGHDN and CDR2 FVKESK. The CDR3 is CASSQLRGEKLFF. CDR3 bases: TGTGCCAGCAGCCAACTCCGGGGTGAAAAACTGTTTTTT.

The chain carries TRBV7-2 and TRBJ2-3; a weak D match, TRBD1 (7 bases). V shed 1 base and J shed 5 bases, with 13 bases lying between them. CDR1 and CDR2 from the germline V gene are SGHTA and FQGNSA. The length of the CDR3 is 15 residues. The CDR3 DNA follows: TGTGCCAGCAGCTTAGGTCGCCAGGGGGGAGATACGCAGTATTTT. It translates to CASSLGRQGGDTQYF.

The chain couples TRBV5-1 to TRBJ2-7; TRBD2 matches 10 bases. This CDR3 spans 17 amino acids. V was pared by 3 bases and J by 5 bases, with 14 bases of the junction left unmatched. Germline CDR1 and CDR2: SGHRS and YFSETQ. The CDR3 coding sequence is TGCGCCAGCAGCTCCCCTAGCGGGAGAAGGATCTCGGACGAGCAGTACTTC. Residues: CASSSPSGRRISDEQYF. The full variable domain, its missing parts supplied by reference TRBV5-1 and TRBJ2-7, is KAGVTQTPRYLIKTRGQQVTLSCSPISGHRSVSWYQQTPGQGLQFLFEYFSETQRNKGNFPGRFSGRQFSNSRSEMNVSTLELGDSALYLCASSSPSGRRISDEQYFGPGTRLTVT.

The chain combines TRBV6-1 with TRBJ2-7; 7 nucleotides align to TRBD2. The CDR3 has 15 amino acids. Unmatched junction bases numbered 3, after V lost 1 base and J lost 0 bases. Germline CDR1 MNHNS, CDR2 SASEGT. CDR3 region: CASSEGSGSSYEQYF. The CDR3 region has the DNA TGTGCCAGCAGTGAAGGTAGCGGGTCCTCCTACGAGCAGTACTTC.

This chain joins TRBV3-1 (or the pseudogene TRBV3-2) and TRBJ2-5; the D gene is possibly TRBD1 (5 bases). The V and J ends lost 4 bases and 2 bases respectively, with 17 bases between them. This CDR3 is built from 16 residues. CDR1 LGHDT and CDR2 YNNKEL come from the germline V gene (reference sequence). This CDR3 reads CASSLRQSRLQETQYF. CDR3 in DNA: TGTGCCAGCAGCCTTCGACAGAGCAGGTTACAAGAGACCCAGTACTTC.

In its sample, this clone was seen a few times. The chain uses TRBV28 and TRBJ2-7, with 9 positions matching TRBD2. This CDR3 spans 15 amino acids. J was trimmed by 0 bases and V by 5 bases; bases with no gene match: 5. CDR1 is MDHEN, CDR2 SYDVKM, per germline. DNA for the CDR3: TGTGCCAGCAGTGGGAGCGGGAGGCACTCCTACGAGCAGTACTTC. Its protein product is CASSGSGRHSYEQYF.

V gene TRBV12-3 or TRBV12-4 combines with J gene TRBJ2-3, with D unresolved. This CDR3 is built from 13 residues. Trimming cost V 3 bases and J 7 bases, with 11 bases left between them. Here the CDR3 DNA reads TGTGCCAGCAGTTTGAGGATAGCTAATACGCAGTATTTT. Its translation: CASSLRIANTQYF.

This chain joins TRBV9 and TRBJ2-2; 13 nucleotides align to TRBD2. Germline V gives CDR1 SGDLS, CDR2 YYNGEE. With V trimmed by 2 bases and J by 3 bases, 7 bases remained unmatched. The CDR3 has 18 amino acids. CDR3 amino acids: CASSVGLAGNRDTGELFF. The CDR3 bases are TGTGCCAGCAGCGTGGGACTAGCGGGAAACAGAGACACCGGGGAGCTGTTTTTT.

J is TRBJ1-5 and V is TRBV6-5; D is ambiguous. The V end was cut by 8 bases, the J end by 6 bases, with 11 bases between. Germline V gene data show CDR1 as MNHEY and CDR2 as SVGAGI. The CDR3 is made up of 12 amino acids. The chain's CDR3 is CASVIGGQPQHF. As DNA, the CDR3 is TGTGCCAGCGTCATTGGAGGTCAGCCCCAGCATTTT.

This clone has just one count. The rearrangement uses TRBV28 and TRBJ1-2, with TRBD1 identical over 10 bases. Germline V gives CDR1 MDHEN, CDR2 SYDVKM. J lost 5 bases, V lost 8 bases, and 5 bases had no gene match. This CDR3 contains 13 residues. CDR3 region: CASGGQGDYGYTF. Here the CDR3 DNA reads TGTGCCAGCGGCGGACAGGGGGATTATGGCTACACCTTC.

Details on this clone: One end of the junction fails to match germline, which may point to a read error. The rearrangement joins TRBV20-1 to TRBJ2-7; 11 bases fit TRBD2. The germline V gene has CDR1 DFQATT and CDR2 SNEGSKA (reference sequence). This CDR3 is 11 amino acids long. CDR3 DNA sequence: TGCAGTGTTGCCGGGACTAGCGGTCCCGCCTTC. The encoded protein is CSVAGTSGPAF.

J is TRBJ1-1 and V is TRBV4-2; D remains ambiguous. The CDR3 runs 15 residues. The germline V gene encodes CDR1 LGHNA and CDR2 YNFKEQ. V was trimmed by 0 bases and J by 3 bases, leaving 11 bases between them. CDR3 nucleotides: TGTGCCAGCAGCCAAGATCCGCATAGCCACACTGAAGCTTTCTTT. Its protein product is CASSQDPHSHTEAFF.

The chain is built from TRBV6-1 and TRBJ2-2; 11 bases match TRBD2. This CDR3 is built from 17 residues. CDR1 is MNHNS, CDR2 SASEGT, per germline. V shed 1 base, J shed 8 bases, and the junction held 9 bases outside the gene matches. CDR3 coding DNA: TGTGCCAGCAGTGAAGGAGTACTAGCGGGAGTTTCGGGGGAGCTGTTTTTT. This translates into CASSEGVLAGVSGELFF.

This clone was observed once. The chain carries TRBV5-1 and TRBJ2-3; the match to TRBD2 covers 7 bases. The germline gives CDR1 SGHRS, CDR2 YFSETQ. The V gene end was trimmed by 2 bases and the J gene end by 2 bases; junction bases not matched to a gene: 5. The CDR3 sequence is 15 residues long. CDR3: CASSFSGPLTDTQYF. CDR3 in DNA: TGCGCCAGCAGCTTTAGCGGGCCGCTCACAGATACGCAGTATTTT.

The chain couples TRBV6-5 to TRBJ2-2; D gene uncertain. The CDR3 runs 13 residues. The germline V gene has CDR1 MNHEY and CDR2 SVGAGI. The ends were cut back, 8 bases at V and 7 bases at J, with 14 bases in the middle. The CDR3 sequence is CASYLGAGGELFF. CDR3 DNA: TGTGCCAGCTACTTAGGAGCTGGCGGGGAGCTGTTTTTT.

V is TRBV27 and J is TRBJ2-2; D is perhaps TRBD2 (6 bases). The CDR3 extends over 14 amino acids. The V gene lost 4 bases and the J gene lost 3 bases, with 9 bases spanning the gap. Germline loops: CDR1 MNHEY, CDR2 SMNVEV (reference sequence). The CDR3 reads CASSWRAHTGELFF. CDR3 coding DNA: TGTGCCAGCAGTTGGAGGGCGCACACCGGGGAGCTGTTTTTT.

On this clone: Other DNA sequences in the same sample also yield this CDR3. The chain is built from TRBV5-1 and TRBJ2-5, with 7 positions matching TRBD2. Per germline, CDR1 SGHRS and CDR2 YFSETQ. J lost 4 bases, V lost 0 bases, and 0 bases had no gene match. This CDR3 region has 13 residues. The CDR3 reads CASSLAGGETQYF. The CDR3 region has the DNA TGCGCCAGCAGCTTGGCGGGGGGAGAGACCCAGTACTTC.

The chain joins TRBV29-1 to TRBJ1-1; D is uncertain. Germline values: CDR1 SQVTM, CDR2 ANQGSEA. CDR3 length: 15 amino acids. V was shortened by 5 bases and J by 5 bases, with 21 bases between the two germline ends. The CDR3 protein is CSVTPVRAVGTEAFF. The CDR3 DNA follows: TGCAGCGTTACTCCTGTGCGGGCTGTGGGGACTGAAGCTTTCTTT.